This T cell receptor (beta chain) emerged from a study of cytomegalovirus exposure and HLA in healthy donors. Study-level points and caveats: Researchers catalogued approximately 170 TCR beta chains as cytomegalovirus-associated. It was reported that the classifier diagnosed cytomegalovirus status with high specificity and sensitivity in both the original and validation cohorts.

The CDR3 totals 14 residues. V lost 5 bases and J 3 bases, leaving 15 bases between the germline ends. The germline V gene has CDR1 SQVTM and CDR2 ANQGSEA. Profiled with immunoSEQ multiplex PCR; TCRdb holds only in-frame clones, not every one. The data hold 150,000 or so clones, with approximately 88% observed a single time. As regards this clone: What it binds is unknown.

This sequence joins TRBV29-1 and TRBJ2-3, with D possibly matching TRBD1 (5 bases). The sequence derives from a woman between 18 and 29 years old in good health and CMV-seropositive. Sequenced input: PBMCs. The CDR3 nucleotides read TGCAGCGTTCAGCCCAGGGTTGAAACAGATACGCAGTATTTT. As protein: CSVQPRVETDTQYF.